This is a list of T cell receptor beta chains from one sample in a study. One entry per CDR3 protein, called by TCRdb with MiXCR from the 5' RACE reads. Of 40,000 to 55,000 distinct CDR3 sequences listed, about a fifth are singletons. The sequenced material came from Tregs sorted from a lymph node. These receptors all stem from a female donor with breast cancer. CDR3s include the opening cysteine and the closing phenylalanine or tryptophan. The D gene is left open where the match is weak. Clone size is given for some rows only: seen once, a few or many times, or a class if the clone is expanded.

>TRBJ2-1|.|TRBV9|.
TGTGCCAGCAGCCTTCATTCCGGGCTTAATGAGCAGTTCTTC
CASSLHSGLNEQFF
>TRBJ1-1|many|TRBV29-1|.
TGCAGCGTCCAGTGGGGCACTGAAGCTTTCTTT
CSVQWGTEAFF
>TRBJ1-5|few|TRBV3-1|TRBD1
TGTGCCAGCAGCCAAGATTGGACAGGGCAGCCCCAGCATTTT
CASSQDWTGQPQHF
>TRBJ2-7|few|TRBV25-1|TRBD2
TGTGCCAGCAGTAATATAGCGGGAGCCCAACAAAGCTACGAGCAGTACTTC
CASSNIAGAQQSYEQYF
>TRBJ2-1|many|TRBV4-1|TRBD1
TGCGCCAGCAGCCAGACAGGGGCAGCACCGTTCTTC
CASSQTGAAPFF
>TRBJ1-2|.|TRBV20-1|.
TGCAGTGCTAGCCCCCCAGACAAATGGGGGTATGGCTACACCTTC
CSASPPDKWGYGYTF
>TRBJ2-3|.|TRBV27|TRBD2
TGTGCCAGCAGTTTTTTTGGCGGGAGTGGCACAGATACGCAGTATTTT
CASSFFGGSGTDTQYF
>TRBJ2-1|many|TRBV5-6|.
TGTGCCAGCAGCCCTAGCCACGGCAATGAGCAGTTCTTC
CASSPSHGNEQFF
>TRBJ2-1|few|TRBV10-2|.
TGCGCCAGCAGACAGGGAGACTACAATGAGCAGTTCTTC
CASRQGDYNEQFF
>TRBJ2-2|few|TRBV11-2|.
TGTGCCAGCAGCTTAGTCCGGTCCGGGGAGCTGTTTTTT
CASSLVRSGELFF
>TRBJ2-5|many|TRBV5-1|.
TGCGCCAGCAGCTTGGATAATAAGGACCTTGGGGAGACCCAGTACTTC
CASSLDNKDLGETQYF
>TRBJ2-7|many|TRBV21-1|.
TGTGCCAGCAGCAAGGGGACAGGGGGGTGCTACGAGCAGTACTTC
CASSKGTGGCYEQYF
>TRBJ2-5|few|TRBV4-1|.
TGCGCCAGCAGCCCCAGAGGAGGGTCAGAGACCCAGTACTTC
CASSPRGGSETQYF
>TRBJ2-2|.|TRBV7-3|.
TGTGCCAGCAGCTTACAGGTGCACGGGGAGCTGTTTTTT
CASSLQVHGELFF
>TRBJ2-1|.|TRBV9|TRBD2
TGTGCCAGCGGGAGGGACCCCACCTCAGGAGAGCAGTTCTTC
CASGRDPTSGEQFF
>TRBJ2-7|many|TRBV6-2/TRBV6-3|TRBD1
TGTGCCAGCCGAAGTCCCGGGACAGGATCCTACGAGCAGTACTTC
CASRSPGTGSYEQYF
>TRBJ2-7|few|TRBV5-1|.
TGCGCCAGCAGCTTGACAGACTACGAGCAGTACTTC
CASSLTDYEQYF
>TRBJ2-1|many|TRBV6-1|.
TGTGCCAGCAGTGAAGAAAGGAGCTCCTACAATGAGCAGTTCTTC
CASSEERSSYNEQFF
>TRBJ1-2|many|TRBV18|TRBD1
TGTGCCAGCTCCCAACCGGGACAGTCCCTGACATACACCTTC
CASSQPGQSLTYTF
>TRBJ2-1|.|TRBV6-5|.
TGTGCCAGCAGTTACTCGATTTACGGGAGCCAGTTCTTC
CASSYSIYGSQFF
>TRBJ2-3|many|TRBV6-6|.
TGTGCCAGCAGTTACTCGCAGGGAGTAGGACCCACAGATACGCAGTATTTT
CASSYSQGVGPTDTQYF
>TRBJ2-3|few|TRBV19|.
TGTGCCAGTAGTATCATCAGCCCGAGGAGCGATACGCAGTATTTT
CASSIISPRSDTQYF
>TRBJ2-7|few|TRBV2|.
TGTGCCAGCAACGGTCCGACCTACGAGCAGTACTTC
CASNGPTYEQYF
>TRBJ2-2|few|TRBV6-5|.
TGTGCCAGCAGTCTCACTCTGCGAACTTCGAACACCGGGGAGCTGTTTTTT
CASSLTLRTSNTGELFF
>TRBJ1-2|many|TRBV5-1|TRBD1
TGCGCCAGCAGCTTGGCAGGGACAGGGATCTTCTATGGCTACACCTTC
CASSLAGTGIFYGYTF
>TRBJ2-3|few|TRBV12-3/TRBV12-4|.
TGTGCCAGCAGTCATCAGGGTAGAGGCACAGATACGCAGTATTTT
CASSHQGRGTDTQYF
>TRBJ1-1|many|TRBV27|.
TGTGCCAGCAGTTCTGGACAGCACACTGAAGCTTTCTTT
CASSSGQHTEAFF
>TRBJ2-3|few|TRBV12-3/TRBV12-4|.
TGTGCCAGCAGTTTTGCCAACCCGAGGGATACGCAGTATTTT
CASSFANPRDTQYF
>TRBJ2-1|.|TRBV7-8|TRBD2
TGTACCAGCAGCTTAGTTCGGCTAGCGGGGCTCGAGCAGTTCTTC
CTSSLVRLAGLEQFF
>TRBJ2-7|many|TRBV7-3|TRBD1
TGTGCCAGCAGCTTAGGACAGGGGGACGAGCAGTACTTC
CASSLGQGDEQYF
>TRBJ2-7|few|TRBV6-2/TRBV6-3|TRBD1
TGTGCCAGCAAACCCTGGGGGGACAGGGACCTGGAGCAGTACTTC
CASKPWGDRDLEQYF
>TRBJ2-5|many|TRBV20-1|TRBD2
TGCAGTGCTACCTTCTCAGCGGGAGGGTCGGAGACCCAGTACTTC
CSATFSAGGSETQYF
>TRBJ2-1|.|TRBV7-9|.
TGTGCCAGCAGCTTAGTTCTGGGGTTACCTTACAATGAGCCGTTCTTC
CASSLVLGLPYNEPFF
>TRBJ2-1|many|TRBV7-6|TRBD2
TGTGCCAGCAGCTTAAGGGAGCGGGGAAGCTCCTACAATGAGCAGTTCTTC
CASSLRERGSSYNEQFF
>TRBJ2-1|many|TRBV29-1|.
TGCAGCGTTAATCAGGCGGTAGGCAATGAGCAGTTCTTC
CSVNQAVGNEQFF
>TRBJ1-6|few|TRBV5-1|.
TGCGCCAGCAGCTTGGAGGGATTGGACAATTCACCCCTCCACTTT
CASSLEGLDNSPLHF
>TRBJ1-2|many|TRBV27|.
TGTGCCAGCAGTTTAAGCAGGGGAGGAGGCTACACCTTC
CASSLSRGGGYTF
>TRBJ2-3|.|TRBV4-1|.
TGCGCCAGCAGCCAAGTTTACGAGGGAACAGATACGCAGTATTTT
CASSQVYEGTDTQYF
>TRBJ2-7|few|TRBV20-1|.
TGCAGTGCTACCACGGGCAGGGAAGGTATTGGGCAGTACTTC
CSATTGREGIGQYF
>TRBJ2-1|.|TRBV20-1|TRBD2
TGCAGTGCTAGAGATCAGAGCGGGAGCTTGATCAATGAGCAGTTCTTC
CSARDQSGSLINEQFF
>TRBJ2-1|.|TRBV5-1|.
TGCGCCAGCAGCTTCTGGGGGGATGAGCAGTTCTTC
CASSFWGDEQFF
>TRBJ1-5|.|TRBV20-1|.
TGCAGTGCAACCGGGGATAGCAATCAGCCCCAGCATTTT
CSATGDSNQPQHF
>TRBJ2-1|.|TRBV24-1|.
TGTGCCACCAGTGAACGGGACCAACTCAATGAGCAGTTCTTC
CATSERDQLNEQFF
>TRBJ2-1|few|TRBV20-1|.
TGCAGTGCTAGGGACGGGAGCCCAGGGAACAATGAGCAGTTCTTC
CSARDGSPGNNEQFF